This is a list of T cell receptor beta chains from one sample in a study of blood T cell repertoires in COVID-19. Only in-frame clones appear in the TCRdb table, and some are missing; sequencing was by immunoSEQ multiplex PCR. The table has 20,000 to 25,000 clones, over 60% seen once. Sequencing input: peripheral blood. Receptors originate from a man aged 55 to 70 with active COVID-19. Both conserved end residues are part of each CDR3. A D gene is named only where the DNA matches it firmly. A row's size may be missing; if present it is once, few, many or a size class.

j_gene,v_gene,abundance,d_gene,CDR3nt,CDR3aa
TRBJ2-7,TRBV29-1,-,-,TGCAGCGTAGTATCGGCCTACGAGCAGTACTTC,CSVVSAYEQYF
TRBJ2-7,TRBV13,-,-,TGTGCCAGCAGCCCCAGGACAGACTCCTACGAGCAGTACTTC,CASSPRTDSYEQYF
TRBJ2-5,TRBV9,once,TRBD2,TGTGCCAGCAGCGCCGGACTAGCGGGAGGAGAGACCCAGTACTTC,CASSAGLAGGETQYF
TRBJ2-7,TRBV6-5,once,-,TGTGCCGTCTCTGGGCAGAGCTACGAGCAGTACTTC,CAVSGQSYEQYF
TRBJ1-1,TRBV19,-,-,TGTGCCAGTAAGGTTGGACATATGAACACTGAAGCTTTCTTT,CASKVGHMNTEAFF
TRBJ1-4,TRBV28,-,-,TGTGCCAGCAGTTTATTTGCGGGGTTTAATGAAAAACTGTTTTTT,CASSLFAGFNEKLFF
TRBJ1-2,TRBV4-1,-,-,TGCGCCAGCAGCCAAGCCCAGGGACTCTATGGCTACACCTTC,CASSQAQGLYGYTF
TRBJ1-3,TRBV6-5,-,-,TGTGCCAGCAGTTACTCGATGGCGGGGGCGGGAAACACCATATATTTT,CASSYSMAGAGNTIYF
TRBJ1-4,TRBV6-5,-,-,-,CASSSGQGAEKLFF
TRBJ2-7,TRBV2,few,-,TGTGCCAGCAGTGAATCGATAGCGGAGAGCTCCTACGAGCAGTACTTC,CASSESIAESSYEQYF
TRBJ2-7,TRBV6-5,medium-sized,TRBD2,TGTGCCAGCAGTTACGGGACTAGCGACGAGCAGTACTTC,CASSYGTSDEQYF
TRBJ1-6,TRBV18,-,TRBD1,TGTGCCAGCTCACCTACCGGGACGGACAGGAATTCACCCCTCCACTTT,CASSPTGTDRNSPLHF
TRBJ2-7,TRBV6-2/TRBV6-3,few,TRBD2,TGTGCCAGCAGTTACCCCGGACTAGCGGGAGGCAACGAGCAGTACTTC,CASSYPGLAGGNEQYF
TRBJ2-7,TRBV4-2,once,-,TGTGCCAGCAGCCAAGATCTTACAGACTCCTACGAGCAGTACTTC,CASSQDLTDSYEQYF
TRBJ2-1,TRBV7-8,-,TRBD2,TGTGCCAGCAGCTCGAGCGGGAGGCTCAATGAGCAGTTCTTC,CASSSSGRLNEQFF
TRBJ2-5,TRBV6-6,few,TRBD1,TGTGCCAGCAGTTCTTTGACAGGGCGGGAGACCCAGTACTTC,CASSSLTGRETQYF
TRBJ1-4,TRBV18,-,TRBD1,TGTGCCAGCTCTATCGGGACAGGAGGGCCGACTAATGAAAAACTGTTTTTT,CASSIGTGGPTNEKLFF
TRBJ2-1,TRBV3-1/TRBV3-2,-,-,TGTGCCAGCAGCAGTACTAATAAGCAGTTCTTC,CASSSTNKQFF
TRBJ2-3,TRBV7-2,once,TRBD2,TGTGCCAGCTCCTCGGGGGGGACTAGCATCCCAGATACGCAGTATTTT,CASSSGGTSIPDTQYF
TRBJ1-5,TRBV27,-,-,TGTGCCAGCAGTTTATCGAGGCCAGATATACGTATTAGCAATCAGCCCCAGCATTTT,CASSLSRPDIRISNQPQHF
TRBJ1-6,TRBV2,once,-,TGTGCCAGCAGTCGACAGAGAGTAGGGTCTGGGGATTCACCCCTCCACTTT,CASSRQRVGSGDSPLHF
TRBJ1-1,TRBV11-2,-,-,TGTGCCAGCAGCATCAGGGAAGATACTGAAGCTTTCTTT,CASSIREDTEAFF
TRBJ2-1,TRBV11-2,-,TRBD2,TGTGCCAGCAGCTCTGGACTAGCGGTGAACAATGAGCAGTTCTTC,CASSSGLAVNNEQFF
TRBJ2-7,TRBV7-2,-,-,TGTGCCAGCAGCCGCGGCGGAGCTTACGAGCAGTACTTC,CASSRGGAYEQYF
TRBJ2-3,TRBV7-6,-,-,TGTGCCAGCAGCTTAGGATCGGTAGCGGTTAGCACAGATACGCAGTATTTT,CASSLGSVAVSTDTQYF
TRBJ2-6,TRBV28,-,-,TGTGCCAGCAGTTTCTCAGGGTCTGGGGCCAACGTCCTGACTTTC,CASSFSGSGANVLTF
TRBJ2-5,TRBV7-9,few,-,TGTGCCAGCAGCTCACCGACAGTCCAAGAGACCCAGTACTTC,CASSSPTVQETQYF